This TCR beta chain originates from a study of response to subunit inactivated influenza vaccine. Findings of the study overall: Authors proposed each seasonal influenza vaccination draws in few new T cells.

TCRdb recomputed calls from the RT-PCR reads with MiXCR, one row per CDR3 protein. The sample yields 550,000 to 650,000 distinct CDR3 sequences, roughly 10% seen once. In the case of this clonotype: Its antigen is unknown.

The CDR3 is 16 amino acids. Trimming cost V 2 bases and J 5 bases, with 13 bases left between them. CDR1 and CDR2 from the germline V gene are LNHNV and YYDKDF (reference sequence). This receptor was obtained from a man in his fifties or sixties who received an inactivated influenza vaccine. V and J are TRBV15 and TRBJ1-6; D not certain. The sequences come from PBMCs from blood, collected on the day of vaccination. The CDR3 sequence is CATSRWAVADNSPLHF. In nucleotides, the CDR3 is TGTGCCACCAGCAGATGGGCCGTCGCCGATAATTCACCCCTCCACTTT.